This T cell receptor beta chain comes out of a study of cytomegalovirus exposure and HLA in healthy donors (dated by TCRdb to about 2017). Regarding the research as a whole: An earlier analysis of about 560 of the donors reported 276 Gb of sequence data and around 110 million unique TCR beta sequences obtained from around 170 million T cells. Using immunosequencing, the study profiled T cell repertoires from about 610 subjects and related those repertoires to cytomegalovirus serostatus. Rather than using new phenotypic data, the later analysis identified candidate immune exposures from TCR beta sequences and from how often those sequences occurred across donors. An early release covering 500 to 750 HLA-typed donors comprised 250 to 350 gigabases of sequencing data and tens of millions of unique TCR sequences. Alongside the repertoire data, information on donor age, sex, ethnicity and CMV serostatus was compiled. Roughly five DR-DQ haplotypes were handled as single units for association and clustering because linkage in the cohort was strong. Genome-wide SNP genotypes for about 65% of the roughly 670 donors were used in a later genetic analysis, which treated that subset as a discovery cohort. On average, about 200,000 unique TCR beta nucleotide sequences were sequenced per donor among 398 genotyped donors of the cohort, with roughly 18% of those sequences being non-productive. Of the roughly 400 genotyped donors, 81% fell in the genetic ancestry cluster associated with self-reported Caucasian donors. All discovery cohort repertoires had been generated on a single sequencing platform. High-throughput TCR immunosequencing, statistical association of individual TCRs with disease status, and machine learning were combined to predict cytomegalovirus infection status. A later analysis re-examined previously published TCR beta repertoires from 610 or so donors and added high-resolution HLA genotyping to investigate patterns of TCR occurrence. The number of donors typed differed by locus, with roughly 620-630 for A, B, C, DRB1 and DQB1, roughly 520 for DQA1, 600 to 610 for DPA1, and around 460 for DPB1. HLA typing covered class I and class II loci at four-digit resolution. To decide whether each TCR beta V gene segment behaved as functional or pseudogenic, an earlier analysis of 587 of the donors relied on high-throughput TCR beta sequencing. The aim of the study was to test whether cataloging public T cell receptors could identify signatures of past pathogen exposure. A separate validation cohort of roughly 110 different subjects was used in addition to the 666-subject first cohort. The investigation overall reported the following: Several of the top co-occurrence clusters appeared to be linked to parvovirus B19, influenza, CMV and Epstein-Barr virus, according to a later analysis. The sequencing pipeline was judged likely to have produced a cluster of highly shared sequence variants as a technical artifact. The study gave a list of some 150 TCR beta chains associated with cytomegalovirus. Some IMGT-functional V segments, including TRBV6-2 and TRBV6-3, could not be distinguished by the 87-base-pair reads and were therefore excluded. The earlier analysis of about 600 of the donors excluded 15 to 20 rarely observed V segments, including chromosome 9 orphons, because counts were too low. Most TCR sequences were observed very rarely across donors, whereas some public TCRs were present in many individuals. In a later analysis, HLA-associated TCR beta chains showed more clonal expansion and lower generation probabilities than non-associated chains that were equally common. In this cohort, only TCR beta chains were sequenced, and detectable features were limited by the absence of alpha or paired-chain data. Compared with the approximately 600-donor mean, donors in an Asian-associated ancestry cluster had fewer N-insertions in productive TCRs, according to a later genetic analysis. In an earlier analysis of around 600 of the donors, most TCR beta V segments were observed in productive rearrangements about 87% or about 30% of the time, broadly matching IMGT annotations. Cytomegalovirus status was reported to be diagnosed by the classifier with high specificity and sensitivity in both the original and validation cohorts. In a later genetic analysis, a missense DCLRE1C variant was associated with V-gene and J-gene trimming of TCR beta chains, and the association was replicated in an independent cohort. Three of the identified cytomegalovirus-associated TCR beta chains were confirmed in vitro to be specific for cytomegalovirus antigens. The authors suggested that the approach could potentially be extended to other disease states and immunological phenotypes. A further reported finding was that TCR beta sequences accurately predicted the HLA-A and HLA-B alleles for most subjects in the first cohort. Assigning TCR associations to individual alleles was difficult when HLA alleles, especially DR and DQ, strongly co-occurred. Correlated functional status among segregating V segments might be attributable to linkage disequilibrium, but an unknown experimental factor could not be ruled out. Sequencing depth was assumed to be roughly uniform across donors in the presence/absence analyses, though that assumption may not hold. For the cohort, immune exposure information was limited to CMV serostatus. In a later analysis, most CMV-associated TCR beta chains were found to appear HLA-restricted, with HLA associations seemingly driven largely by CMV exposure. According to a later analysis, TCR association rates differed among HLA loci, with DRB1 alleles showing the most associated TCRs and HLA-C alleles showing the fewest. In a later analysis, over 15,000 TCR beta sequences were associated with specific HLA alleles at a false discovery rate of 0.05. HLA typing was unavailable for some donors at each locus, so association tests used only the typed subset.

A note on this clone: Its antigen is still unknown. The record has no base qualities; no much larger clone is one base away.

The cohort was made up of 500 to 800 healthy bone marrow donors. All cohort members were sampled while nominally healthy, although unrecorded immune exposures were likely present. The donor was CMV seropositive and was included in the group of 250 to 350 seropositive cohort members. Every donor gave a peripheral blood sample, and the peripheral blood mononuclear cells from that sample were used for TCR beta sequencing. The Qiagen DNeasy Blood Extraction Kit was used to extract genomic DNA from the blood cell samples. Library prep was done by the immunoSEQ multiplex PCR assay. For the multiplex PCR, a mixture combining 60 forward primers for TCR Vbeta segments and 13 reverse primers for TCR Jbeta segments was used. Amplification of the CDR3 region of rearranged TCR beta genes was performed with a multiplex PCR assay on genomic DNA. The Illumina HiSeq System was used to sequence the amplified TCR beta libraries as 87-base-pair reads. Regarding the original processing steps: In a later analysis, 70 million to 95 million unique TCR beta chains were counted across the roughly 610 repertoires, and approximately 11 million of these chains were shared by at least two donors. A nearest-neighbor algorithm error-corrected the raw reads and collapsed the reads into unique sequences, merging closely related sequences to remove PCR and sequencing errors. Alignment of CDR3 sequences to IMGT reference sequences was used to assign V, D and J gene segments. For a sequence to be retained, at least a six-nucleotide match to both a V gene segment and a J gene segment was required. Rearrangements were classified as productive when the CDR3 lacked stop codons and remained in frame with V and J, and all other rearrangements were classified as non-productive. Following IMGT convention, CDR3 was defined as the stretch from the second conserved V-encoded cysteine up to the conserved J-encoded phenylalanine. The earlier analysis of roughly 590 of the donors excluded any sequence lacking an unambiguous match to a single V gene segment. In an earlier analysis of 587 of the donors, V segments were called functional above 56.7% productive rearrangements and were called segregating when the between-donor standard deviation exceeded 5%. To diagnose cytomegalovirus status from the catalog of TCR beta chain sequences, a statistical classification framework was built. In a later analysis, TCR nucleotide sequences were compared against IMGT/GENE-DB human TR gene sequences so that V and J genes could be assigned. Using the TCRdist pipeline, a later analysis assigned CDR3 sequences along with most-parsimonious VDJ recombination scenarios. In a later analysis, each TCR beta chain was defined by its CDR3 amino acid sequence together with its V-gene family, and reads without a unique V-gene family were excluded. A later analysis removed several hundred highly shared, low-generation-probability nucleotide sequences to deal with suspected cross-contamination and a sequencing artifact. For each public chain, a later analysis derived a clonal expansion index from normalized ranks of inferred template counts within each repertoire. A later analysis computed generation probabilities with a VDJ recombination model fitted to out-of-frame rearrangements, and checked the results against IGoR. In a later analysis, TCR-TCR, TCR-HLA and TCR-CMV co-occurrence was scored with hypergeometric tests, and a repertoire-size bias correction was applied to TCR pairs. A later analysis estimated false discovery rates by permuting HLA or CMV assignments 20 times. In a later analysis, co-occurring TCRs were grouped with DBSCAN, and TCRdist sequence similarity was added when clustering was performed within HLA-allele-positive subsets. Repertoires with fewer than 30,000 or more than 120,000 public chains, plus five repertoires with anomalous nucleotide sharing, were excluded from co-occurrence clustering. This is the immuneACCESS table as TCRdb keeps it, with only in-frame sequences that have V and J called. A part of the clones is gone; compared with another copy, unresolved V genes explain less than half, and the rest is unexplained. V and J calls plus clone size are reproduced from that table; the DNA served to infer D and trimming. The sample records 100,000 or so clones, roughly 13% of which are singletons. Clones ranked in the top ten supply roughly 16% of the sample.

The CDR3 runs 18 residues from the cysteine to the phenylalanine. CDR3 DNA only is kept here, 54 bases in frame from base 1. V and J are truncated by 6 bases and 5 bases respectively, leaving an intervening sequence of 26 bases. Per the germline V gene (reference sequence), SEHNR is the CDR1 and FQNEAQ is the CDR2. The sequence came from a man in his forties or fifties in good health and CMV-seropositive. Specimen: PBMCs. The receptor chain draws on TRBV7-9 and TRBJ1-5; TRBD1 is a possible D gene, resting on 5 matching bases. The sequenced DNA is TGTGCCAGCAGTCATAGTCGGACGATAAGGGGAATGGATCAGCCCCAGCATTTT. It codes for CASSHSRTIRGMDQPQHF.